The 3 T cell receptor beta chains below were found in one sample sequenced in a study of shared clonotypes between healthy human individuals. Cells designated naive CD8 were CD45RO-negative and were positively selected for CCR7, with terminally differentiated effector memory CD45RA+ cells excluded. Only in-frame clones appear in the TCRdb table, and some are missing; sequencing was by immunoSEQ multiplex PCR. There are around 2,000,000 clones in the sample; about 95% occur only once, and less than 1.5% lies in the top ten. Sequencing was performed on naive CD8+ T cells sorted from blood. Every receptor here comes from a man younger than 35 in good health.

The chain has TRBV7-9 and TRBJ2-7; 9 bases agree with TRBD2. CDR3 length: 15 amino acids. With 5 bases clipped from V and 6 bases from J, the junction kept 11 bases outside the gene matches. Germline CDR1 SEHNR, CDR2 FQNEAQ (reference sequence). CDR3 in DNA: TGTGCCAGCAGCCCGAATAGCGGGAGAAATCGCGAGCAGTACTTC. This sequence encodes CASSPNSGRNREQYF.

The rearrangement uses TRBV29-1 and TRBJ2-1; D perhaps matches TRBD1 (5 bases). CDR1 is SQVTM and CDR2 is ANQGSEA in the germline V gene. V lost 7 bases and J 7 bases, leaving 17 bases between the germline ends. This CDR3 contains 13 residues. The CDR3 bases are TGCAGCGCTGATAGCCAGGGCAGGAATGAGCAGTTCTTC. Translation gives CSADSQGRNEQFF.

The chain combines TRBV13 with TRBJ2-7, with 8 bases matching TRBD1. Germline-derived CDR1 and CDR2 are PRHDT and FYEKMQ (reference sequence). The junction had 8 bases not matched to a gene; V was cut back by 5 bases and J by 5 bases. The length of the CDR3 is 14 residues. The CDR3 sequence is CASSPTDRAHEQYF. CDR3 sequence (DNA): TGTGCCAGCAGCCCGACGGACAGGGCCCACGAGCAGTACTTC.